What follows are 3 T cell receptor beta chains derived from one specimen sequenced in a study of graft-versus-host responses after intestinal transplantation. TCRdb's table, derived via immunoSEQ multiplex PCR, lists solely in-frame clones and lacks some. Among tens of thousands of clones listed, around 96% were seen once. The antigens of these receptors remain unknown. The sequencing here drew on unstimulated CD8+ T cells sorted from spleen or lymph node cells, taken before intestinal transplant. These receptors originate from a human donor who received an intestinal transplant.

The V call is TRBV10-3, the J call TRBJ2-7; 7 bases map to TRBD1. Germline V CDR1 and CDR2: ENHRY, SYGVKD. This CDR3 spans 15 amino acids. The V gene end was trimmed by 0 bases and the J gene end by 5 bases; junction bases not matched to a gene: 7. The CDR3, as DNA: TGTGCCATCAGTGAGTCGACAGGGTTGCAGGACGAGCAGTACTTC. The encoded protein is CAISESTGLQDEQYF.

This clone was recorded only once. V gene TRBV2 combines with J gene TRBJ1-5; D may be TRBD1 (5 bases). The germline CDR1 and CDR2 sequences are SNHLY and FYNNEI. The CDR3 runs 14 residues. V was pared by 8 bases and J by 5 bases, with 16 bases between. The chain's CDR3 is CASLPRGGDQPQHF. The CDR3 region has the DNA TGTGCCAGCTTGCCGAGGGGAGGTGATCAGCCCCAGCATTTT. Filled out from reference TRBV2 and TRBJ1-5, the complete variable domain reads EPEVTQTPSHQVTQMGQEVILRCVPISNHLYFYWYRQILGQKVEFLVSFYNNEISEKSEIFDDQFSVERPDGSNFTLKIRSTKLEDSAMYFCASLPRGGDQPQHFGDGTRLSIL.

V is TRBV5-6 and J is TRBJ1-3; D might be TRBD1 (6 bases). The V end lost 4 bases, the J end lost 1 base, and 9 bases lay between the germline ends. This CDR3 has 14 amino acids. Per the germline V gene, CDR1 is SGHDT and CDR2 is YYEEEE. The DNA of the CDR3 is TGTGCCAGCAGCGGGGGGCATTCTGGAAACACCATATATTTT. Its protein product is CASSGGHSGNTIYF.